The source of this TCR beta chain is a study of blood T cell repertoires in COVID-19. Assay used: immunoSEQ multiplex PCR; TCRdb lists only in-frame clones, some missing. The sample holds 200,000 to 300,000 clones, over 70% seen once. Assignments of participants to cohorts depended upon their own reported clinical history. This CDR3 region has 12 residues. The germline gives CDR1 SGHTA, CDR2 FQGNSA. With 5 bases removed from V and 8 bases from J, the gap between germline ends came to 11 bases. This chain joins TRBV7-2 and TRBJ2-3; TRBD2 is a possible D gene (5 bases). The specimen sequenced was PBMCs or T cells enriched from blood (not recorded which). The receptor was derived from a middle-aged woman who had been exposed to COVID-19. The CDR3 DNA is TGTGCCAGCAGCGCCGGCGGAGGTACGCAGTATTTT. Its translation is CASSAGGGTQYF.